This TCR beta chain emerged from a study of T cell changes during pregnancy in multiple sclerosis (dated by TCRdb to between 2018 and 2020). In the study overall: In women with multiple sclerosis, the researchers looked at how the T cell repertoire shifted as pregnancy progressed.

Library preparation employed the immunoSEQ multiplex PCR assay. TCRdb's version of the immuneACCESS table is confined to in-frame rearrangements and falls short of the full clone set. An unresolved V gene accounts for under half of the shortfall where checked; the remainder is of unknown origin. This sample is represented by around 32,000 clones; nearly 90% of them were singletons. Approximately 10% of the sample goes to the ten largest clones. CDR1 and CDR2 were assigned from the germline V gene as SGHRS and YFSETQ. The CDR3 spans 13 residues, from the cysteine through the phenylalanine. Left in the record is the CDR3 DNA by itself, 39 bases read in frame from the first base. Trimming at the junction amounts to 2 bases on V and 0 bases on J, and the germline ends lie 6 bases apart. A remark on this clone: No antigen is known for it. Per-base qualities were not stored, and no clone one base away is much larger.

The input for sequencing was CD8+ T cells from peripheral blood mononuclear cells, taken in the third trimester of pregnancy. The clonotype comes from a female donor with multiple sclerosis, enrolled in a pregnancy study. The rearranged segments are TRBV5-1 and TRBJ2-7; the D gene cannot be named for sure. The DNA sequence reads TGCGCCAGCAGCTTAAGGAGCTCCTACGAGCAGTACTTC. It specifies CASSLRSSYEQYF.